This TCR beta chain was identified during a study of identical twins (dated by TCRdb to 2015 to 2016). About the full investigation: TCR alpha and beta repertoires from monozygotic twins, unrelated adults of various ages and cord blood were deep-sequenced to test whether fetal clonotypes persist. To rule out contamination, the twin experiments were replicated at different times with different library preparation protocols. General conclusions and limits of the study: Conclusions relied on cross-sectional statistical analysis, since the same donors could not be followed over many years. Fewer insertions were carried by abundant cord blood beta clonotypes; a weaker similar trend was observed in young adult naive repertoires, while no such trend was observed in memory repertoires. Out-of-frame TCR alpha sequences shared between twins showed an excess of low generation-probability sequences compared with coincidental sharing between unrelated individuals. The excess sharing between twins in beta out-of-frame sequences was weaker because fewer shared sequences reduced the signal-to-noise ratio. Invariant T cells such as MAIT and iNKT could partly confound zero-insertion analyses, though diverse VJ usage argued against this for most clonotypes. Out-of-frame TCR alpha sharing in monozygotic twins was systematically underestimated by recombination models, whereas sharing between unrelated individuals was in agreement with the recombination models.

Library construction relied on 5' RACE. Sequencing was performed on an Illumina HiSeq 2000. A universal primer binding site was added through template switching, and the final cDNA carried a unique molecular identifier so that TCR cDNA molecules could be counted accurately. First-strand cDNA for TCR alpha and beta chains was synthesized from specific primers in the conserved constant-segment region. To control for contamination, every cDNA library was double barcoded, receiving both a SMART-Mk sample barcode and Illumina barcodes. TruSeq adapter sequences, together with Illumina sample barcodes, were added in two successive PCR steps. TCR alpha and beta cDNA libraries were sequenced on the Illumina HiSeq platform with custom primers. Per the source publication's procedure: Raw reads were processed with MiGEC to extract unique molecular identifiers, and MiXCR was used to determine CDR3 positions. Recombination models were inferred per individual with the repgenHMM and IGoR tools using an EM algorithm. Shared clonotype analysis was performed with the tcR package in R, normalizing sharing by the product of cloneset sizes. To study raw recombination free of thymic and clonal selection effects, out-of-frame nonproductive sequences were analyzed. In-frame beta chains were kept once TCRdb had trimmed the public reads at Q25 with fastp and called clones with MiXCR. Here each entry gathers all rows of one CDR3 protein and keeps the most common genes and DNA. The V and J calls, along with clone size, are taken from TCRdb and not from the paper's own processing. The sample table holds roughly 770,000 distinct CDR3 sequences, of which 15% to 20% were seen once. The ten largest make up about an eighth of the sample.

Only a few counts were recorded for this clonotype. Its antigen is unknown. No much larger clone exists at a distance of one base, and base qualities are not known. All donors were healthy Caucasians. Three pairs of female monozygotic twins, all aged roughly 18 to 29 years, were included in the twin cohort. Peripheral blood mononuclear cells were used as the source from which RNA for TCR libraries was isolated. V is shortened by 0 bases, J by 8 bases, and the region joining them spans 15 bases. In the germline V gene, CDR1 corresponds to SGHRS and CDR2 to YFSETQ. The CDR3, from cysteine to phenylalanine, totals 15 residues. CDR3 DNA only is kept here, 45 bases in frame from base 1. The sample was also linked to a second study, of T cells expressing NK-cell markers. According to the second study: About 8 donors provided sorted CD3+CD56+NKG2C+, CD3+CD56+NKG2C- and CD3+CD56-NKG2C+ T-cell subsets, whose TCR beta-chain repertoires were profiled. Among the eight sequenced donors, only one was HCMV-seronegative, while the other seven were HCMV-seropositive. In several experiments an anti-gammadeltaTCR antibody was added to restrict sorting to alphabetaTCR-expressing T cells. In six donors, the dominant CD3+CD56+NKG2C+ clonotypes were found to rank among the top 10 CD8+ clonotypes and to make up roughly 1.0-8% of CD8+ T cells. Those dominant clonotypes were again the most abundant among CD3+CD56-NKG2C+ cells in a few donors, at 28.3-60.1%. Whether the expanded NKG2C-expressing T cell clones were specific for HCMV antigens remained unclear. All eight donors whose samples were sequenced were randomly selected healthy volunteers, three of them men and five women. To determine HCMV serostatus, a commercial ELISA kit was used to detect HCMV-specific IgG in serum. For five or six donors, unsorted PBMC were also used to sequence bulk peripheral blood T-cell repertoires. Reads were demultiplexed and grouped by UMI with MIGEC, and clonotypes were assembled and quantified with MiTCR. To remove erroneous sequences, TCR cDNA sequences were retained only when supported by two or more reads. The tcR package was used for downstream repertoire analysis, with clonotypes matched between fractions based on CDR3 nucleotide sequence plus V segment. VDJmatch was used to annotate antigen specificity against VDJdb, with one amino acid substitution in CDR3 allowed.

The rearranged chain carries TRBV5-1 and TRBJ2-1; the best D guess is TRBD2, with 5 bases matching. Sequenced material: PBMCs. The clonotype comes from a woman between 18 and 29 years old in good health. The CDR3 loop reads CASSLEGPEGHEQFF. The nucleotides read TGCGCCAGCAGCTTGGAAGGGCCAGAGGGCCATGAGCAGTTCTTC. Here the CDR3 is joined to the reference TRBV5-1 and TRBJ2-1 genes, and the full variable domain is: KAGVTQTPRYLIKTRGQQVTLSCSPISGHRSVSWYQQTPGQGLQFLFEYFSETQRNKGNFPGRFSGRQFSNSRSEMNVSTLELGDSALYLCASSLEGPEGHEQFFGPGTRLTVL.